This TCR beta chain comes out of a study of T cell responses to AZD1222 COVID-19 vaccine. The V gene's germline CDR1 is SGHDN and CDR2 FVKESK. CDR3 length: 15 residues. With 4 bases removed from V and 1 base from J, the gap between germline ends came to 11 bases. Study-wide results and caveats: Nearly half of the spike-specific TCRs reportedly recognize variant regions that carry no mutations. No day 14 peak samples; only post-peak repertoires were characterized. Spike was spanned by vaccine-associated CD4 TCRs, with dominance at 160-218 and 743-854.

The protocol was immunoSEQ multiplex PCR, while the TCRdb copy is restricted to in-frame clones and leaves out a portion. The data show 150,000 to 200,000 clones, around 93% seen once. This clone has a single count. The antigen is unknown. The V and J genes are TRBV14 and TRBJ1-3; D gene unclear. This sequence originates from an adult in good health. The source material was peripheral blood, sampled on day 0 of AZD1222 vaccination. The CDR3 loop is CASSPGSTSGNTIYF. CDR3 nucleotide sequence: TGTGCCAGCAGCCCGGGAAGTACGTCTGGAAACACCATATATTTT.